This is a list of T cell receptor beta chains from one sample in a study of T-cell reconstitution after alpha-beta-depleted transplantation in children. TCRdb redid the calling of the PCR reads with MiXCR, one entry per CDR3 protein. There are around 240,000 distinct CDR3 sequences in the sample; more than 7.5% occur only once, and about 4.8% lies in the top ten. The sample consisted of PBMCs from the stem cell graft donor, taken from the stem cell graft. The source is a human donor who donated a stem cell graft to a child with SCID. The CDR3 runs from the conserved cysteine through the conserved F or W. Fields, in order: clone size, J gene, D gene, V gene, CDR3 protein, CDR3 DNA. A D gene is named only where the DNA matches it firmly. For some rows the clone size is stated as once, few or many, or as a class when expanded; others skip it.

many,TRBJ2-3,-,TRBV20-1,CSASIRDRGTDTQYF,TGCAGTGCTAGTATAAGGGACCGAGGCACAGATACGCAGTATTTT
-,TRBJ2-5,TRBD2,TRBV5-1,CDSSLGLAAFQETQYF,TGCGACAGCAGCTTGGGACTAGCGGCATTCCAAGAGACCCAGTACTTC
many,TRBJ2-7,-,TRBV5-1,CASSPESEPYEQYF,TGCGCCAGCAGCCCTGAGAGCGAACCCTACGAGCAGTACTTC
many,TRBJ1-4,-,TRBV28,CASSPQGGGWEKLFF,TGTGCCAGCAGCCCACAGGGCGGGGGTTGGGAAAAACTGTTTTTT
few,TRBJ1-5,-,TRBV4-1,CASSQVGGRAVGQPQHF,TGCGCCAGCAGCCAAGTAGGCGGCAGGGCAGTTGGACAGCCCCAGCATTTT
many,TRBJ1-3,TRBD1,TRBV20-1,CSARDTGGSSGNTIYF,TGCAGTGCTAGAGACACAGGGGGTAGCTCTGGAAACACCATATATTTT
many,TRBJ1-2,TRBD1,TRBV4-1,CASSQPDRANYGYTF,TGCGCCAGCAGCCAACCGGACAGGGCTAACTATGGCTACACCTTC
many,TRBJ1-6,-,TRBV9,CASSVHEDPNNSPLHF,TGTGCCAGCAGCGTTCACGAGGACCCGAATAATTCACCCCTCCACTTT
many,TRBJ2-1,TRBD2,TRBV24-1,CATSDLQVGGYNEQFF,TGTGCCACCAGTGATTTGCAGGTCGGGGGGTACAATGAGCAGTTCTTC
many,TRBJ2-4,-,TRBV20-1,CSAAGTGKNIQYF,TGCAGTGCCGCCGGGACTGGTAAAAACATTCAGTACTTC
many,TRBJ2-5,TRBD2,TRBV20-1,CSAIPGLAVETQYF,TGCAGTGCTATCCCGGGACTAGCGGTGGAGACCCAGTACTTC
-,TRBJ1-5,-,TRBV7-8,CASSFRPVSNQPQHF,TGTGCCAGCAGCTTCCGTCCTGTGAGCAATCAGCCCCAGCATTTT
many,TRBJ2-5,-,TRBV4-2,CASSQDGVRTQETQYF,TGTGCCAGCAGCCAAGATGGGGTCCGGACGCAAGAGACCCAGTACTTC
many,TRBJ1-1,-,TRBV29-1,CSVDDRFEAFF,TGCAGCGTCGATGACAGATTTGAAGCTTTCTTT
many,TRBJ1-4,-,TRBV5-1,CASSLQGAGEELFF,TGCGCCAGCAGCCTACAGGGTGCGGGCGAAGAACTGTTTTTT
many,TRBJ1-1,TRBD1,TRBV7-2,CASSLVGTGVGTEAFF,TGTGCCAGCAGCTTGGTTGGGACAGGGGTAGGAACTGAAGCTTTCTTT